This T cell receptor (beta chain) comes out of a study of T cell repertoires in cytomegalovirus infection. Study overall: Alongside well-studied HLA-B-restricted CMV epitopes, recently identified HLA-C-restricted CMV epitopes were also used. A matching HLA type, together with CMV infection, was signaled by public TCR beta signatures.

TCRdb itself ran the reads through MiXCR, one entry per CDR3 protein. Here the sample spans about 830,000 distinct CDR3 sequences, approximately 32% being singletons. General study findings and limits: Identification of carriers of CMV plus the relevant HLA was performed using cumulative public TCR beta family frequency. HLA-C-restricted, CMV-specific TCR beta clonotypes were dominant ex vivo.

This clonotype was seen a handful of times. Its antigen is undetermined. CDR1 and CDR2 from the germline V gene are MNHEY and SVGAGI. Between the trimmed V and J ends, which lost 2 bases and 3 bases, there was a span of 10 bases. The CDR3 runs 14 residues. Sequencing used cultured CD8+ T cells from PBMCs, obtained from culture after CMV antigen stimulation. The receptor was isolated from a human donor in good health (CMV status not recorded). Some clones in this sample may be carry-over from other donors' samples. The V call is TRBV6-5, the J call TRBJ1-2; tentative D call: TRBD1 (5 bases). The CDR3 nucleotides read TGTGCCAGCAGTTACGGGGGTGGCGACTATGGCTACACCTTC. Residues: CASSYGGGDYGYTF.